This passage covers 10 T cell receptor beta chains from one sample sequenced in a study of blood T cell repertoires in COVID-19. Sequencing was performed with immunoSEQ multiplex PCR; in TCRdb, only in-frame clones are kept and a portion is missing. The profile covers approximately 400,000 clones, with roughly four fifths appearing a single time and around 1% taken by the ten largest. Material: peripheral blood. The origin of the receptors is a human donor with acute or convalescent COVID-19. The donor label of this sample is uncertain.

J is TRBJ1-5 and V is TRBV28; tentative D call: TRBD1 (6 bases). This CDR3 comprises 16 residues. Germline V gives CDR1 MDHEN, CDR2 SYDVKM. Trimming pared 1 base from V and 1 base from J, leaving 11 bases between. The DNA for the CDR3 is TGTGCCAGCAGTTTATACAGGGCAGTCAGCAATCAGCCCCAGCATTTT. Its protein is CASSLYRAVSNQPQHF.

This rearrangement joins TRBV10-3 to TRBJ2-5; 8 nucleotides agree with TRBD2. CDR1 is ENHRY and CDR2 is SYGVKD in the germline V gene. CDR3 size: 17 residues. V lost 4 bases to trimming and J lost 5 bases; unmatched junction nucleotides: 15. CDR3 sequence (DNA): TGTGCCATCAGTGCTGCCTCAAAGGCGGGAGGTCGGGAGACCCAGTACTTC. This gives the protein CAISAASKAGGRETQYF.

The chain employs TRBV6-6 and TRBJ1-1; D possibly corresponds to TRBD1 (6 bases). Germline V lookup: CDR1 MNHNY, CDR2 SVGAGI (reference sequence). Trimming left V 0 bases short and J 8 bases short, with 10 bases between. This CDR3 region has 13 residues. CDR3 region: CASSYSGGSEAFF. The DNA of the CDR3 is TGTGCCAGCAGTTACTCAGGGGGTTCCGAAGCTTTCTTT.

This clone appeared a single time. J is TRBJ1-4 and V is TRBV3-1 (or the pseudogene TRBV3-2); D is perhaps TRBD1 (6 bases). Germline CDR1 and CDR2: LGHDT and YNNKEL (reference sequence). The ends were cut back, 7 bases at V and 0 bases at J, with 15 bases in the middle. This CDR3 is built from 16 residues. The CDR3: CASTGGQKSTNEKLFF. The CDR3 coding sequence is TGTGCCAGCACCGGAGGACAGAAGTCAACTAATGAAAAACTGTTTTTT.

The chain employs TRBV2 and TRBJ2-7, with a possible D match to TRBD1 (7 bases). From germline, CDR1 is SNHLY and CDR2 FYNNEI. Trimming shortened V by 6 bases and J by 5 bases, and 20 bases separated the two germline ends. The CDR3 length is 15 residues. The CDR3, as DNA: TGTGCCAGCAGAGGACTACAGGGGTATGGGGACGAGCAGTACTTC. It codes for CASRGLQGYGDEQYF.

The rearrangement links TRBV9 to TRBJ1-5; TRBD1 might be the D (6 bases). With 3 bases removed from V and 1 base from J, the gap between germline ends came to 8 bases. This CDR3 has 14 residues. CDR1 is SGDLS, CDR2 YYNGEE, per germline. The DNA for the CDR3 is TGTGCCAGCAGCGCAGGGGTGAGCAATCAGCCCCAGCATTTT. Translation: CASSAGVSNQPQHF.

This chain connects TRBV19 to TRBJ2-6, with 12 bases that match TRBD1. The V and J ends lost 5 bases and 0 bases, in that order; junction bases with no gene match: 17. The CDR3 loop spans 22 amino acids. Germline V gene sequence: CDR1 LNHDA, CDR2 SQIVND (reference sequence). CDR3 nucleotide sequence: TGTGCCAGTAGTCTCCGGGACAGGGGGCGTTTGATGCCTGGCTCTGGGGCCAACGTCCTGACTTTC. Encoded protein: CASSLRDRGRLMPGSGANVLTF.

V gene TRBV3-1 (or the pseudogene TRBV3-2) combines with J gene TRBJ1-3; weak D call: TRBD1 (5 bases). Germline loops: CDR1 LGHDT, CDR2 YNNKEL (reference sequence). CDR3 length: 16 residues. V lost 4 bases and J lost 0, with 13 bases in between. The CDR3 DNA follows: TGTGCCAGCAGCCGCACTCCGGACAACTCTGGAAACACCATATATTTT. Translated, it gives CASSRTPDNSGNTIYF.

The chain carries TRBV27 and TRBJ2-5, with 10 bases aligning to TRBD1. Germline CDR1 is MNHEY and CDR2 is SMNVEV (reference sequence). The ends lost 5 bases at V and 4 bases at J; junction bases unmatched: 7. This CDR3 spans 15 amino acids. This CDR3 reads CASSRRDRGRETQYF. DNA for the CDR3: TGTGCCAGCAGTCGTCGGGACAGGGGTCGAGAGACCCAGTACTTC.

The chain carries TRBV5-4 and TRBJ2-1; no firm D call. Germline values: CDR1 SGHNT, CDR2 YYREEE (reference sequence). This CDR3 comprises 13 residues. The V end was cut by 0 bases, the J end by 10 bases, with 11 bases between. The CDR3 nucleotides are TGTGCCAGCAGCTTGGACTATGTCTTGGAGCAGTTCTTC. Residues: CASSLDYVLEQFF.